These 20 T cell receptor beta chains originate from one sample sequenced in a study of Ad26.COV2.S vaccination and SARS-CoV-2 variants. Data came from immunoSEQ multiplex PCR; TCRdb stores just in-frame clones and leaves some out. This repertoire shows 350,000 to 450,000 clones, more than 75% found once; its top ten account for 3% to 4%. Regarding treatment: around 19 received Ad26.COV2.S at low or high dose, single or two shots; about 5 received placebo; per-sample allocation not given. After the first vaccine or placebo injection, samples were drawn on day 63. The input for sequencing was peripheral blood, taken in a trial of Ad26.COV2.S vaccine versus placebo. These receptors were taken from a person between 18 and 59 years old who received the Ad26.COV2.S COVID-19 vaccine or a placebo.

This chain uses TRBV27 with TRBJ2-3, with D uncertain. Germline values: CDR1 MNHEY, CDR2 SMNVEV (reference sequence). The length of the CDR3 is 12 residues. V was cut by 6 bases and J by 4 bases, with 8 bases left in between. The CDR3 DNA reads TGTGCCAGCAGGGCTTTACCAGATACGCAGTATTTT. It codes for CASRALPDTQYF.

V and J are TRBV19 and TRBJ2-7; the D is unclear. V was cut by 4 bases and J by 3 bases, with 10 bases left in between. CDR3 size: 13 residues. The germline gives CDR1 LNHDA, CDR2 SQIVND (reference sequence). The CDR3 spells CASSRQINYEQYF. CDR3 in DNA: TGTGCCAGTAGTAGGCAAATTAACTACGAGCAGTACTTC.

The CDR3 reads CATRVRGENTGELFF. For the CDR3, the DNA is TGTGCCACTCGGGTCAGGGGGGAGAACACCGGGGAGCTGTTTTTT. The J gene is TRBJ2-2, the V gene TRBV24-1, with a possible D match to TRBD1 (7 bases). Germline V CDR1 and CDR2: KGHDR, SFDVKD. The length of the CDR3 is 15 residues. The V gene lost 10 bases and the J gene lost 1 base, with 15 bases spanning the gap.

V usage is TRBV19 and J usage is TRBJ2-1; D is unclear. V was pared by 5 bases and J by 8 bases, with 7 bases between. Germline CDR1 and CDR2: LNHDA and SQIVND (reference sequence). CDR3 length equals 11 residues. The CDR3 DNA reads TGTGCCAGTAGTGCATGGGATGAGCAGTTCTTC. It codes for CASSAWDEQFF.

This sequence joins TRBV20-1 and TRBJ2-5; tentative D call: TRBD1 (6 bases). The CDR3 has 13 amino acids. The V gene's germline CDR1 is DFQATT and CDR2 SNEGSKA (reference sequence). The V gene lost 3 bases and the J gene lost 2 bases, with 10 bases spanning the gap. The CDR3, as DNA: TGCAGTGCTAGTAACAGGGCTCAAGAGACCCAGTACTTC. Amino acids: CSASNRAQETQYF.

The rearrangement links TRBV2 to TRBJ2-3, with 10 bases lining up with TRBD2. The V segment lost 6 bases and the J segment 11 bases; nucleotides outside the gene matches: 17. The CDR3 length is 16 residues. Germline CDR1 and CDR2: SNHLY and FYNNEI. Here the CDR3 DNA reads TGTGCCAGCAGGCCCGGGACTAGCGCGGGGATGGCGAGGCAGTATTTT. It translates to CASRPGTSAGMARQYF.

This clone was detected a few times. The CDR3 reads CASSSAGWNTEAFF. The CDR3 DNA is TGTGCCAGCAGTTCCGCAGGGTGGAACACTGAAGCTTTCTTT. This rearrangement joins TRBV27 to TRBJ1-1; tentative D call: TRBD1 (5 bases). V dropped 4 bases and J dropped 1 base, with 10 bases sitting between them. CDR3 length equals 14 residues. CDR1 is MNHEY, CDR2 SMNVEV, per germline (reference sequence).

This clone was observed a single time. The chain uses TRBV6-1 and TRBJ1-1, with 7 positions matching TRBD1. The V gene end was trimmed by 3 bases and the J gene end by 0 bases; junction bases not matched to a gene: 4. Germline loops: CDR1 MNHNS, CDR2 SASEGT. This CDR3 is built from 15 residues. The CDR3 sequence is CASSEGTVMNTEAFF. The CDR3 bases are TGTGCCAGCAGTGAGGGGACAGTTATGAACACTGAAGCTTTCTTT.

V and J are TRBV6-5 and TRBJ2-5; 7 nucleotides match TRBD1. With V trimmed by 8 bases and J by 2 bases, 5 bases remained unmatched. Germline CDR1 is MNHEY and CDR2 is SVGAGI. CDR3 size: 13 residues. This chain's CDR3 is CASERDSQETQYF. CDR3 in DNA: TGTGCCAGCGAGAGGGACAGTCAAGAGACCCAGTACTTC.

J is TRBJ1-1 and V is TRBV4-1; perhaps TRBD1 as D (5 bases). CDR1 MGHRA and CDR2 YSYEKL come from the germline V gene. This CDR3 has 15 amino acids. V was cut by 0 bases and J by 8 bases, with 16 bases left in between. The CDR3 DNA reads TGCGCCAGCAGCCAAGATCGGACTGGGGGAGACGAAGCTTTCTTT. Encoded protein: CASSQDRTGGDEAFF.

The chain recombines TRBV5-1 with TRBJ2-5, with D possibly TRBD2 on 5 matching bases. The V gene lost 1 base and the J gene lost 9 bases, with 13 bases spanning the gap. This CDR3 has 13 residues. The germline gives CDR1 SGHRS, CDR2 YFSETQ. DNA of the CDR3: TGCGCCAGCAGCTTGTGGTCTGGGAGAGCCCAGTACTTC. It is translated as CASSLWSGRAQYF.

This sequence joins TRBV5-1 and TRBJ2-3; 8 nucleotides line up with TRBD2. Trimming at V came to 4 bases and at J to 2 bases, leaving 12 bases not matched to a gene. From germline, CDR1 is SGHRS and CDR2 YFSETQ. The CDR3 covers 17 residues. CDR3 residues: CASSPLSGGPSTDTQYF. The CDR3 region has the DNA TGCGCCAGCAGCCCTCTATCGGGGGGGCCATCCACAGATACGCAGTATTTT. Supplemented by reference TRBV5-1 and TRBJ2-3, the full variable domain reads KAGVTQTPRYLIKTRGQQVTLSCSPISGHRSVSWYQQTPGQGLQFLFEYFSETQRNKGNFPGRFSGRQFSNSRSEMNVSTLELGDSALYLCASSPLSGGPSTDTQYFGPGTRLTVL.

The CDR3 nucleotides are TGCGCCAGCAGCCCCGGGACTAGCGGGAGGGCCACAGATACGCAGTATTTT. Its translation is CASSPGTSGRATDTQYF. The chain joins TRBV5-1 to TRBJ2-3; 16 positions agree with TRBD2. The V segment lost 4 bases and the J segment 2 bases; nucleotides outside the gene matches: 4. This CDR3 region has 17 residues. CDR1 is SGHRS, CDR2 YFSETQ, per germline.

The chain employs TRBV7-2 and TRBJ2-2; D is possibly TRBD1 or TRBD2 (5 bases each). Germline CDR1 reads SGHTA; CDR2 reads FQGNSA. There are 15 residues in the CDR3. Trimming stripped 3 bases from V and 6 bases from J, with 14 bases between. The chain's CDR3 is CASSFQRGAAGELFF. The CDR3 bases are TGTGCCAGCAGCTTTCAGAGAGGGGCGGCCGGGGAGCTGTTTTTT.

Of note for this clone: The same CDR3 is also encoded by other DNA sequences in this sample. The genes are TRBV9 and TRBJ2-5; 7 nucleotides match TRBD1. V trimming: 1 base; J trimming: 1 base; junction bases outside the gene matches: 4. The V gene's germline CDR1 is SGDLS and CDR2 YYNGEE. The length of the CDR3 is 15 residues. The CDR3 loop reads CASSVRGQSQETQYF. In DNA, the CDR3 is TGTGCCAGCAGCGTAAGGGGACAGTCCCAAGAGACCCAGTACTTC.

On this clone: A junction boundary mismatches the germline segment, possibly from a read error. The chain links TRBV19 to TRBJ2-1, with D possibly matching TRBD2 (6 bases). The V gene's germline CDR1 is LNHDA and CDR2 SQIVND (reference sequence). This CDR3 is built from 12 residues. CDR3 residues: CASSLDGGEQFF. The DNA of the CDR3 is TGTGCCAGTAGTTTAGACGGGGGTGAGCAGTTCTTC.

V is TRBV24-1 and J is TRBJ2-7; D may be TRBD1 (5 bases). Germline CDR1 and CDR2: KGHDR and SFDVKD. Trimming pared 5 bases from V and 5 bases from J, leaving 15 bases between. This CDR3 contains 14 residues. The CDR3 DNA is TGTGCCACCAGTGGTCACAGGCAACCTGACGAGCAGTACTTC. As protein: CATSGHRQPDEQYF.

The chain combines TRBV19 with TRBJ1-1, with a weak D call TRBD1 (6 bases). The CDR3 totals 14 residues. Germline-derived CDR1 and CDR2 are LNHDA and SQIVND (reference sequence). Trimming left V 6 bases short and J 11 bases short, with 22 bases between. The CDR3 nucleotides read TGTGCCAGTAGCCCCGACGGGACAAAAGTGGGGGCTTTCTTT. Protein sequence: CASSPDGTKVGAFF.

The chain has TRBV6-5 and TRBJ2-2; D may match TRBD1 or TRBD2 (5 bases each). The CDR3 runs to 14 residues. Germline V gene data show CDR1 as MNHEY and CDR2 as SVGAGI. With 6 bases removed from V and 6 bases from J, the gap between germline ends came to 14 bases. CDR3 sequence: CASSQLRGSGELFF. The CDR3 DNA sequence: TGTGCCAGCAGCCAGCTACGGGGCTCCGGGGAGCTGTTTTTT.

V gene TRBV29-1 combines with J gene TRBJ1-5, with D unclear. Trimming shortened V by 4 bases and J by 5 bases, and 9 bases separated the two germline ends. This CDR3 spans 12 amino acids. Germline V gives CDR1 SQVTM, CDR2 ANQGSEA. The CDR3 DNA reads TGCAGCGTTGGGGAAAGGGATCAGCCCCAGCATTTT. It yields the protein CSVGERDQPQHF. The full variable domain, with the rest looked up from reference TRBV29-1 and TRBJ1-5, is SAVISQKPSRDICQRGTSLTIQCQVDSQVTMMFWYRQQPGQSLTLIATANQGSEATYESGFVIDKFPISRPNLTFSTLTVSNMSPEDSSIYLCSVGERDQPQHFGDGTRLSIL.